This T cell receptor (beta chain) was documented in a study of Ad26.COV2.S vaccination and SARS-CoV-2 variants. Across the whole study: Recipients of Ad26.COV2.S got it intramuscularly, once or twice 56 days apart.

Treatment meaning: 19 received Ad26.COV2.S at low or high dose, single or two shots; about 5 received placebo; per-sample allocation not given. Specimen acquisition occurred on day 63 following the initial vaccine or placebo injection. Study-wide points: Reportedly, spike-specific CD8+ and CD4+ T cell responses achieved substantial breadth once vaccination had taken place.

TCRdb's copy holds only in-frame clones and misses some; the assay was immunoSEQ multiplex PCR. The sample lists some 390,000 clones, about 85% occurring once. From germline, CDR1 is SGHVS and CDR2 FNYEAQ. The CDR3 has 14 amino acids. The V and J ends lost 5 bases and 2 bases respectively, with 13 bases between them. As regards this clone: Its antigen remains unidentified.

J is TRBJ2-7 and V is TRBV7-6; D could derive from TRBD1 or TRBD2 (5 bases each). The source material was peripheral blood, sampled in a trial of Ad26.COV2.S vaccine versus placebo. This clonotype was obtained from a person aged 18-65 years who received the Ad26.COV2.S COVID-19 vaccine or a placebo. This CDR3 reads CASSRRDGAYEQYF. The CDR3 nucleotides are TGTGCCAGCAGCCGAAGGGACGGGGCCTACGAGCAGTACTTC.